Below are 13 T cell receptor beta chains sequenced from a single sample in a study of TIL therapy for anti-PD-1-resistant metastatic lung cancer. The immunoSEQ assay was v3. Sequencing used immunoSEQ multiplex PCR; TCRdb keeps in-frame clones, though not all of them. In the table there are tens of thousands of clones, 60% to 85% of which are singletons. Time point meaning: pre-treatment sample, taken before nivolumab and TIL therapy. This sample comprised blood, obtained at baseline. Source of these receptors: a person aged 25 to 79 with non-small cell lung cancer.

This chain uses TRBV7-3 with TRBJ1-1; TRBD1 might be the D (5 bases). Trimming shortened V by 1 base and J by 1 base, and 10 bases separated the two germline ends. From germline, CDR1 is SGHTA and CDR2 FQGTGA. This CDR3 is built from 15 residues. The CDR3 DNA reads TGTGCCAGCAGCTTAAGGAGCAGGGCGAACACTGAAGCTTTCTTT. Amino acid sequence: CASSLRSRANTEAFF.

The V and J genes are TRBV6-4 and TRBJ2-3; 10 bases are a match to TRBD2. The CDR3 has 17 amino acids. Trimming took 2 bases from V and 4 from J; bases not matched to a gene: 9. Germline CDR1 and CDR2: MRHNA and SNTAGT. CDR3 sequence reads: CASSDGQGAGGPDTQYF. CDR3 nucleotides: TGTGCCAGCAGTGACGGACAGGGAGCGGGAGGGCCAGATACGCAGTATTTT.

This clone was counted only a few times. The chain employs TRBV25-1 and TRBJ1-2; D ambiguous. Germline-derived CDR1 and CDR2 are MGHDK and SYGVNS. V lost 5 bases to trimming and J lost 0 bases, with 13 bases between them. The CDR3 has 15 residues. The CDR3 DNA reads TGTGCCAGCAGTTTTAGAGGCAGCGCTAACTATGGCTACACCTTC. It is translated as CASSFRGSANYGYTF.

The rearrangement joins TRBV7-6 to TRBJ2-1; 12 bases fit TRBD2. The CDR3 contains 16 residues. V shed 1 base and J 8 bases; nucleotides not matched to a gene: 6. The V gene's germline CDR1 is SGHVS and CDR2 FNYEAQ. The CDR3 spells CASSLGPSGRADEQFF. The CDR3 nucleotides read TGTGCCAGCAGCTTAGGTCCTAGCGGGAGGGCCGATGAGCAGTTCTTC.

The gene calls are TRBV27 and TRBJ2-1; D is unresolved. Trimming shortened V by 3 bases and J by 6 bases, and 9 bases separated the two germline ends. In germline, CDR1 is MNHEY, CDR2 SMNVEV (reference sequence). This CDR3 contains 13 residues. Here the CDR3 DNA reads TGTGCCAGCAGTTTGAGTAGCCTCAATGAGCAGTTCTTC. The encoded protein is CASSLSSLNEQFF.

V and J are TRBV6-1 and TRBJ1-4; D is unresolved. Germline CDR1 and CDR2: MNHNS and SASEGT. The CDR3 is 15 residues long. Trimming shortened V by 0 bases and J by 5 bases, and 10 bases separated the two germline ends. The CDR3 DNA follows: TGTGCCAGCAGTGAAGCGTGGGGATCCAATGAAAAACTGTTTTTT. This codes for CASSEAWGSNEKLFF.

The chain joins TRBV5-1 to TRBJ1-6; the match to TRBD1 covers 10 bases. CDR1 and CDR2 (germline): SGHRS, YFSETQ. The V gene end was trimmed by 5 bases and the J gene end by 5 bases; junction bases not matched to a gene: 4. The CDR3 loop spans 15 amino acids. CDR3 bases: TGCGCCAGCAGGTTTGGACAGGGGGATAATTCACCCCTCCACTTT. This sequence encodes CASRFGQGDNSPLHF.

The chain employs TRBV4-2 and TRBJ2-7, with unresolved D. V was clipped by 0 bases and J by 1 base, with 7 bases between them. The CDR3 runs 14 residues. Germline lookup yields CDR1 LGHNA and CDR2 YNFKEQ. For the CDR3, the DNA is TGTGCCAGCAGCCAAGAGGGCAGGTCCTACGAGCAGTACTTC. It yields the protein CASSQEGRSYEQYF.

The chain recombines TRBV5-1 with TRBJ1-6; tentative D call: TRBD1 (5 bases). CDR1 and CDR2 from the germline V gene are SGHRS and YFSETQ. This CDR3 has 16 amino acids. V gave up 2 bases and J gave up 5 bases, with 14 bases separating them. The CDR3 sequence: CASSFGGSSHNSPLHF. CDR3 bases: TGCGCCAGCAGCTTCGGGGGGTCGTCCCATAATTCACCCCTCCACTTT.

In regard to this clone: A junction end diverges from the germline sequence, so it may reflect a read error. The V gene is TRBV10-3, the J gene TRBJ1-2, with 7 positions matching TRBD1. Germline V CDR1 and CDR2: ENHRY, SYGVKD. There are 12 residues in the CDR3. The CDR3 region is CAISRDSDGHTF. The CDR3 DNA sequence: TGTGCCATCAGTCGGGACAGTGATGGCCACACCTTC.

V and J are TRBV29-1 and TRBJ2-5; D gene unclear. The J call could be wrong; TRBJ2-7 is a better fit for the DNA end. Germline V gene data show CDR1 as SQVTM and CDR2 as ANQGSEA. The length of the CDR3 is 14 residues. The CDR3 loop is CSVVLRISSYEQYF. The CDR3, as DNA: TGCAGCGTTGTCTTGCGGATAAGCTCCTACGAGCAGTACTTC.

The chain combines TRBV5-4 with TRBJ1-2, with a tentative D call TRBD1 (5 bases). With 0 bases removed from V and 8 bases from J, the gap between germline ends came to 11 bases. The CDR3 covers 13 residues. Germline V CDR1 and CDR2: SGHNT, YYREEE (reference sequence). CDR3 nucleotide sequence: TGTGCCAGCAGCTTGGAAGCAGGGTTAGGCTACACCTTC. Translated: CASSLEAGLGYTF. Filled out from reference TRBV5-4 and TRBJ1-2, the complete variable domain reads ETGVTQSPTHLIKTRGQQVTLRCSSQSGHNTVSWYQQALGQGPQFIFQYYREEENGRGNFPPRFSGLQFPNYSSELNVNALELDDSALYLCASSLEAGLGYTFGSGTRLTVV.

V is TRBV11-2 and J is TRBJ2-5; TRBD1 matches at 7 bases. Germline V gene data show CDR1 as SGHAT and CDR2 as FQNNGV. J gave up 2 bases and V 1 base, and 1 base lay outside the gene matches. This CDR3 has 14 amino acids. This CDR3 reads CASSLVQGQETQYF. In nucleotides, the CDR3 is TGTGCCAGCAGCTTAGTACAGGGGCAAGAGACCCAGTACTTC.